The rows below give T cell receptor beta chains drawn from one sample of a study of graft-versus-host responses after intestinal transplantation. These receptors have no identified antigens. This table comes from immunoSEQ multiplex PCR, and its TCRdb copy is limited to in-frame clones, with some not included. This table has about 99,000 clones, roughly 84% appearing once. Sample: unstimulated CD4+ T cells sorted from spleen or lymph node cells, taken before intestinal transplant. These receptors were collected from a human donor who received an intestinal transplant. Both conserved end residues are part of each CDR3. The D gene is left open where the match is weak. Clone size is shown for a subset of rows, as once, few, many or a class of expanded clone.

J gene | D gene | V gene | clone size | CDR3 DNA | CDR3 protein
TRBJ2-3 | TRBD2 | TRBV5-1 | NA | TGCGCCAGCAGCTATTCTAGCGGGGGGGCTGCAGATACGCAGTATTTT | CASSYSSGGAADTQYF
TRBJ2-5 | NA | TRBV29-1 | NA | TGCAGCGTTGAAGTATACCCGGGGCAAGAGACCCAGTACTTC | CSVEVYPGQETQYF
TRBJ2-4 | TRBD1 | TRBV28 | NA | TGTGCCAGCAGTAATCCGGGACAGGGAAACATTCAGTACTTC | CASSNPGQGNIQYF
TRBJ2-1 | NA | TRBV5-1 | NA | TGCGCCAGCAGCTCCCCTTCAGGGGGGAGAGGATGGTCCTACAATGAGCAGTTCTTC | CASSSPSGGRGWSYNEQFF
TRBJ1-4 | NA | TRBV6-1 | NA | TGTGCCATCAGGGGCCGAAGTGGGGAAAAACTGTTTTTT | CAIRGRSGEKLFF
TRBJ2-7 | NA | TRBV27 | NA | TGTGCCTCCCGGGGTCGGGTGGGGAATTACGAGCAGTACTTC | CASRGRVGNYEQYF
TRBJ2-7 | TRBD1 | TRBV10-3 | NA | TGTGCCATCAGTGCTATACCCCCGGGACAGGACGTTCGTGGCGAGCAGTACTTC | CAISAIPPGQDVRGEQYF
TRBJ1-1 | NA | TRBV7-9 | NA | TGTGCCAGCAGCTTCTTTAGGGAGACCACTGAAGCTTTCTTT | CASSFFRETTEAFF
TRBJ1-4 | NA | TRBV30 | NA | TGTGCCTGGAGTGTGGGGTCAGGTCCTAAGAATGAAAAACTGTTTTTT | CAWSVGSGPKNEKLFF
TRBJ1-5 | NA | TRBV2 | NA | TGTGCCAGCAGAGACTCAGGCAATCAGCCCCAGCATTTT | CASRDSGNQPQHF
TRBJ1-4 | NA | TRBV6-5 | NA | TGTGCCAGCAGTTACTCCTGGACCCGAGGGAATATAAAACTGTTTTTT | CASSYSWTRGNIKLFF
TRBJ1-2 | NA | TRBV2 | few | TGTGCCAGCGGCCGAGGTAGTGGCTACACCTTC | CASGRGSGYTF
TRBJ1-2 | NA | TRBV7-9 | NA | TGTGCCAGCAGCTTAGAATCGGAAGGCTACACCTTC | CASSLESEGYTF
TRBJ2-5 | TRBD1 | TRBV6-1 | NA | TGTGCCAGCAGATCACAAGGGACAGGTGCGGAGACCCAGTACTTC | CASRSQGTGAETQYF
TRBJ1-1 | NA | TRBV10-2 | NA | TGCGCCAGCCTACCTGTCCAGACGAACACTGAAGCTTTCTTT | CASLPVQTNTEAFF
TRBJ1-5 | NA | TRBV19 | NA | TGTGCCAGTAGTATAGATCTACAGCCCCAGCATTTT | CASSIDLQPQHF
TRBJ2-7 | NA | TRBV6-1 | NA | TGTGCCAGCAGTGAACCGATCTTGGGGCAGTACTTC | CASSEPILGQYF
TRBJ1-5 | TRBD1 | TRBV9 | NA | TGTGCCAGCAGCGAGACAGGGAACGGCCAGCCCCAGCATTTT | CASSETGNGQPQHF
TRBJ1-2 | NA | TRBV2 | NA | TGTGCCAGTAACGGTTATCGTTATGGCTACACCTTC | CASNGYRYGYTF
TRBJ2-7 | NA | TRBV5-1 | NA | TGCGCCAGCAGCTCTCGGACCCTGCCCTACGAGCAGTACTTC | CASSSRTLPYEQYF
TRBJ2-1 | NA | TRBV5-1 | NA | TGCGCCAGCAGCCTGGGCGTAACCAAACCCAACAATGAGCAGTTCTTC | CASSLGVTKPNNEQFF
TRBJ2-7 | TRBD2 | TRBV5-4 | NA | TGTGCCAGCAGCCGAGAACTAGCGGGAAAGTACGAGCAGTACTTC | CASSRELAGKYEQYF
TRBJ2-7 | TRBD2 | TRBV27 | NA | TGTGCCAGCAGTGGACTAGCGGGAGGATTTGTCCACGAGCAGTACTTC | CASSGLAGGFVHEQYF
TRBJ1-5 | NA | TRBV27 | NA | TGTGCCAGCAGTTTATCTTTCGGGGGACGGCGGGCCCAGCATTTT | CASSLSFGGRRAQHF
TRBJ1-2 | NA | TRBV19 | NA | TGTGCCAGTAGTGTAAAGCCGACTTATGGCTACACCTTC | CASSVKPTYGYTF
TRBJ1-4 | NA | TRBV10-1 | NA | TGCGCCAGCAGTGAAAGTAGAACAGGGTGGGTAACAAAACTGTTTTTT | CASSESRTGWVTKLFF
TRBJ1-4 | TRBD1 | TRBV19 | NA | TGTGCCAGTAGGCCGGGACAGCAAAATGAAAAACTGTTTTTT | CASRPGQQNEKLFF
TRBJ1-2 | TRBD1 | TRBV2 | NA | TGTGCCAGCAGTACTGGACAGGCCTACTATGGCTACACCTTC | CASSTGQAYYGYTF
TRBJ1-4 | NA | TRBV5-1 | NA | TGCGCCAGCAGCTTCGGAGGTGCCTATAATGAAAAACTGTTTTTT | CASSFGGAYNEKLFF
TRBJ2-2 | NA | TRBV5-1 | NA | TGCGCCAGCAGCTCAGAATTATCCGGGGAGCTGTTTTTT | CASSSELSGELFF
TRBJ2-5 | TRBD1 | TRBV7-9 | NA | TGTGCCAGCAGCTTAGTGGACAGGGACCAAGACTTC | CASSLVDRDQDF
TRBJ2-7 | NA | TRBV9 | NA | TGTGCCAGCAGCGTAGGAGGGCGGTGGAACGAGCAGTACTTC | CASSVGGRWNEQYF
TRBJ2-5 | TRBD2 | TRBV5-1 | NA | TGCGCCAGCAGCAGGACTAGCGGGGAAGAGACCCAGTACTTC | CASSRTSGEETQYF
TRBJ2-5 | NA | TRBV28 | NA | TGTGCCAGTGGACAGACGCAAGAGACCCAGTACTTC | CASGQTQETQYF
TRBJ2-3 | NA | TRBV10-3 | NA | TGTGCCATCTGTGAAGGGGGGGGTGGGACAGCGACAGATACGCAGTATTTT | CAICEGGGGTATDTQYF
TRBJ2-4 | TRBD2 | TRBV10-2 | NA | TGCGCCAGCTCCCGAGGAACTAGCGGGAGAAGGTTGAACATTCAGTACTTC | CASSRGTSGRRLNIQYF
TRBJ2-7 | TRBD2 | TRBV6-1 | NA | TGTGCCAGCAGTCAAAGCGGGGGCAACTCCTACGAGCAGTACTTC | CASSQSGGNSYEQYF
TRBJ2-5 | NA | TRBV6-6 | NA | TGTGCCAGCAGTCTGGGAGAGACCCAGTACTTC | CASSLGETQYF
TRBJ1-1 | NA | TRBV7-9 | NA | TGTGCCAGCAGCTTGGACACCTACACTGAAGCTTTCTTT | CASSLDTYTEAFF
TRBJ2-3 | TRBD1 | TRBV7-9 | NA | TGTGCCAGCAGCCTTGACAGGGGGGGCACAGATACGCAGTATTTT | CASSLDRGGTDTQYF
TRBJ2-3 | NA | TRBV9 | few | TGTGCCAGCAGCGTAGGGATAGCGGTGAGCACAGATACGCAGTATTTT | CASSVGIAVSTDTQYF
TRBJ1-2 | NA | TRBV11-2 | NA | TGTGCCAGCTCCCCGTCCTTGGACGGAGGCTATGGCTACACCTTC | CASSPSLDGGYGYTF
TRBJ1-2 | NA | TRBV7-2 | once | TGTGCCAGCAGCCGGCAGGACCTCCCTTATGGCTACACCTTC | CASSRQDLPYGYTF
TRBJ2-3 | NA | TRBV4-2 | NA | TGTGCCAGCAGCCAAGCCCGGGGGCAGAGAGGGGGCCGGACAGATACGCAGTATTTT | CASSQARGQRGGRTDTQYF
TRBJ2-7 | TRBD1 | TRBV27 | once | TGTGCCAGCAGCCGTAGGACAGGGGAAGAGCAGTACTTC | CASSRRTGEEQYF
TRBJ2-2 | TRBD1 | TRBV2 | NA | TGTGCCAGCAGAGGACAGGGTGGCAGTATCACCGGGGAGCTGTTTTTT | CASRGQGGSITGELFF
TRBJ1-6 | NA | TRBV4-1 | NA | TGCGCCGGCAGCCAAGAGCCAAGAGGTTATAATTCACCCCTCCACTTT | CAGSQEPRGYNSPLHF
TRBJ1-1 | NA | TRBV12-5 | NA | TGTGCTAGTGGCCCTCTGGAAGGGCTGAACACTGAAGCTTTCTTT | CASGPLEGLNTEAFF
TRBJ1-5 | NA | TRBV7-9 | few | TGTGCCAGCAGCCCCGATTTAGGGAGGAGAATGAGTCAGCCCCAGCATTTT | CASSPDLGRRMSQPQHF
TRBJ2-1 | TRBD2 | TRBV7-3 | NA | TGTGCCAGCAGCTTGTCTAGCGGGAGCTACAATGAGCAGTTCTTC | CASSLSSGSYNEQFF
TRBJ2-7 | TRBD1 | TRBV2 | NA | TGTGCCAGCAGAGCCGGACAGGGGGGAAAGTACGAGCAGTACTTC | CASRAGQGGKYEQYF
TRBJ1-1 | TRBD1 | TRBV7-9 | NA | TGTGCCAGCAGCGTACAGGGGGGGTACACTGAAGCTTTCTTT | CASSVQGGYTEAFF